This T cell receptor beta chain came from a study of shared clonotypes between healthy human individuals. With regard to this clone: Its antigen is not known.

CDR3 length: 15 amino acids. CDR1 is SGHTA and CDR2 is FQGNSA in the germline V gene. Losses at the gene ends were 4 bases for V and 7 bases for J; bases not matched to a gene: 4. Clones were read by immunoSEQ multiplex PCR, and TCRdb kept only the in-frame ones, dropping some. Of more than 1.2 million clones in the sample, around 98.5% were seen once. Whole-study results and caveats: Investigators expected sequencing depth to affect clonotype sharing among donors.

The chain links TRBV7-2 to TRBJ2-1; 13 bases align to TRBD2. This receptor was taken from a man aged 25-45 years in good health. Sequenced material: naive CD4+ T cells sorted from blood. Documented subset: CD45RA+ positively selected. The CDR3 loop reads CASSSGLAGSNEQFF. The CDR3 DNA reads as TGTGCCAGCAGCTCGGGACTAGCGGGATCGAATGAGCAGTTCTTC.